Below, one T cell receptor beta chain is given with its context. The data belong to a study of blood T cell repertoires in COVID-19. The CDR3 runs 14 residues. Germline V gene lookup returns CDR1 SGHRS and CDR2 YFSETQ. V was shortened by 1 base and J by 2 bases, with 10 bases between the two germline ends. Per the study methods: How many nucleated cells were present was estimated from reference gene primer amplification. Here immunoSEQ multiplex PCR was the method, and the copy in TCRdb shows in-frame clones only, minus some. V, J and clone size reflect that table, while D and trimming were determined from the DNA. The sample shows around 130,000 clones, just under 85% of them seen only once.

Specimen: peripheral blood. This rearrangement joins TRBV5-1 to TRBJ2-7; the D gene is possibly TRBD2 (6 bases). The receptor was isolated from a human donor in a cohort sampled during active COVID-19. In DNA, the CDR3 is TGCGCCAGCAGCTTGACACCGGGGGCCTACGAGCAGTACTTC. This encodes CASSLTPGAYEQYF.